One sample yielded the 18 T cell receptor beta chains listed below, sequenced in a study of blood T cell repertoires in COVID-19. Repertoires were generated with immunoSEQ multiplex PCR, while TCRdb's copy carries only in-frame clones and drops some. The sample records approximately 75,000 clones, around 90% being singletons. The specimen sequenced was peripheral blood. These receptor sequences come from a human donor in a cohort sampled during active COVID-19.

The chain joins TRBV5-4 to TRBJ1-1, with 11 bases aligning to TRBD1. CDR3 length: 16 residues. J gave up 4 bases and V 0 bases, and 5 bases lay outside the gene matches. The germline V gene encodes CDR1 SGHNT and CDR2 YYREEE (reference sequence). The CDR3 protein is CASSLAGGQGGTEAFF. The CDR3 DNA sequence: TGTGCCAGCAGCTTGGCCGGGGGACAGGGGGGCACTGAAGCTTTCTTT.

The V and J genes are TRBV11-2 and TRBJ1-1; D not certain. The CDR3 loop spans 12 amino acids. From germline, CDR1 is SGHAT and CDR2 FQNNGV. Trimming left V 1 base short and J 3 bases short, with 3 bases between. The CDR3 bases are TGTGCCAGCAGCTTAGTCGACACTGAAGCTTTCTTT. Protein: CASSLVDTEAFF.

The rearrangement uses TRBV19 and TRBJ1-5; possibly TRBD1 for D (6 bases). The CDR3 is 17 residues long. Looked up from germline, CDR1 is LNHDA and CDR2 is SQIVND (reference sequence). V was trimmed by 0 bases and J by 6 bases, leaving 18 bases between them. The CDR3 DNA sequence: TGTGCCAGTAGTATAGATCGGGACACTTCAAGAGGTCAGCCCCAGCATTTT. It encodes CASSIDRDTSRGQPQHF.

The chain links TRBV6-5 to TRBJ2-3, with D perhaps matching TRBD2 (7 bases). The CDR3 is made up of 15 amino acids. Germline V gene data show CDR1 as MNHEY and CDR2 as SVGAGI. V was trimmed by 6 bases and J by 3 bases, leaving 16 bases between them. The chain's CDR3 is CASSGEGGRTDTQYF. The CDR3 region has the DNA TGTGCCAGCAGCGGGGAGGGGGGGCGGACAGATACGCAGTATTTT.

This clone was found once. The chain uses TRBV28 and TRBJ2-1; 8 nucleotides match TRBD1. V was clipped by 4 bases and J by 8 bases; unmatched bases: 7. Germline values: CDR1 MDHEN, CDR2 SYDVKM. The CDR3 sequence is 14 residues long. The CDR3 spells CASSYNRGWDEQFF. The CDR3, as DNA: TGTGCCAGCAGTTATAACAGGGGGTGGGATGAGCAGTTCTTC.

This clone was counted once. The J gene is TRBJ2-5, the V gene TRBV6-4, with D hard to call. Germline loops: CDR1 MRHNA, CDR2 SNTAGT. The CDR3 length is 14 residues. Deletions cut 2 bases from V and 4 bases from J, with 11 bases between. This CDR3 is CASSDLLSTETQYF. CDR3 DNA: TGTGCCAGCAGTGACCTACTGAGCACAGAGACCCAGTACTTC.

V usage is TRBV4-1 and J usage is TRBJ2-2; TRBD1 is a possible D gene (6 bases). The CDR3 loop spans 16 amino acids. V gave up 10 bases and J gave up 4 bases, with 22 bases separating them. CDR1 is MGHRA, CDR2 YSYEKL, per germline. CDR3 sequence reads: CATSDSLNQGTGELFF. The CDR3 nucleotides are TGCGCCACCTCGGACAGCCTGAATCAGGGCACCGGGGAGCTGTTTTTT.

The V call is TRBV9, the J call TRBJ2-3; the match to TRBD2 covers 7 bases. The junction had 13 bases not matched to a gene; V was cut back by 0 bases and J by 0 bases. From germline, CDR1 is SGDLS and CDR2 YYNGEE. CDR3 length: 19 residues. This CDR3 reads CASSVAAWTRIGSTDTQYF. The CDR3 nucleotides read TGTGCCAGCAGCGTAGCTGCTTGGACTAGGATTGGTAGCACAGATACGCAGTATTTT.

V usage is TRBV6-5 and J usage is TRBJ1-1; TRBD1 agrees at 9 bases. The CDR3 covers 15 residues. Germline CDR1 MNHEY, CDR2 SVGAGI. With 10 bases clipped from V and 3 bases from J, the junction kept 12 bases outside the gene matches. This CDR3 reads CATSGQGQMDTEAFF. The DNA of the CDR3 is TGTGCCACCTCGGGACAGGGCCAGATGGACACTGAAGCTTTCTTT.

The V call is TRBV6-5, the J call TRBJ1-1, with D tentatively TRBD1 (6 bases). CDR1 is MNHEY and CDR2 is SVGAGI in the germline V gene. The CDR3 is made up of 14 amino acids. V lost 6 bases and J 6 bases, leaving 17 bases between the germline ends. This CDR3 is CASSLPGTFAEAFF. The CDR3 nucleotides read TGTGCCAGCAGCCTCCCCGGGACATTCGCTGAAGCTTTCTTT.

This clone was detected only once. This chain joins TRBV27 and TRBJ2-2; 13 nucleotides agree with TRBD2. With 6 bases clipped from V and 5 bases from J, the junction kept 3 bases outside the gene matches. This CDR3 has 15 residues. Germline V CDR1 and CDR2: MNHEY, SMNVEV (reference sequence). In DNA, the CDR3 is TGTGCCAGCAGCCGGGGACTAGCGGGAACCGGGGAGCTGTTTTTT. It is translated as CASSRGLAGTGELFF.

The V gene is TRBV5-1, the J gene TRBJ2-4; perhaps TRBD1 as D (5 bases). The CDR3 consists of 15 residues. Germline lookup yields CDR1 SGHRS and CDR2 YFSETQ. V was clipped by 2 bases and J by 0 bases, with 9 bases between them. CDR3 DNA sequence: TGCGCCAGCAGCTTCGGACAACTAGCCAAAAACATTCAGTACTTC. It codes for CASSFGQLAKNIQYF.

This chain links TRBV9 with TRBJ2-5; TRBD1 aligns across 7 bases. Losses at the gene ends were 1 base for V and 3 bases for J; bases not matched to a gene: 3. There are 14 residues in the CDR3. From germline, CDR1 is SGDLS and CDR2 YYNGEE. CDR3: CASSVRQGEETQYF. The CDR3 DNA sequence: TGTGCCAGCAGCGTACGGCAGGGGGAAGAGACCCAGTACTTC.

This chain connects TRBV13 to TRBJ2-7, with no clear D. The CDR3 is 12 residues long. V was pared by 2 bases and J by 2 bases, with 4 bases between. CDR1 and CDR2 from the germline V gene are PRHDT and FYEKMQ (reference sequence). The CDR3 sequence is CASSLRAYEQYF. Here the CDR3 DNA reads TGTGCCAGCAGCTTACGAGCCTACGAGCAGTACTTC.

The rearrangement uses TRBV3-1 (or the pseudogene TRBV3-2) and TRBJ1-6; D is unclear. This CDR3 region has 13 residues. Germline V gene sequence: CDR1 LGHDT, CDR2 YNNKEL (reference sequence). V was clipped by 4 bases and J by 7 bases, with 8 bases between them. CDR3 region: CASSPSRNSPLHF. CDR3 DNA sequence: TGTGCCAGCAGCCCTAGTAGGAATTCACCCCTCCACTTT.

V gene TRBV29-1 combines with J gene TRBJ1-2; 7 nucleotides align to TRBD1. Germline V lookup: CDR1 SQVTM, CDR2 ANQGSEA. The J segment lost 4 bases and the V segment lost 6 bases, leaving 11 bases of the junction unmatched. The CDR3 totals 14 residues. CDR3 nucleotides: TGCAGCGTGGTCACAGGGGCGGTCGGCTATGGCTACACCTTC. It translates to CSVVTGAVGYGYTF.

V is TRBV7-9 and J is TRBJ1-5; 10 bases match TRBD1. V was clipped by 3 bases and J by 0 bases; unmatched bases: 5. The CDR3 is 17 amino acids. Germline V CDR1 and CDR2: SEHNR, FQNEAQ (reference sequence). CDR3 in amino acids: CASSLGQGPNSNQPQHF. The CDR3 DNA reads as TGTGCCAGCAGCTTGGGACAGGGGCCGAATAGCAATCAGCCCCAGCATTTT.

This clone was counted once. The rearrangement joins TRBV11-2 to TRBJ2-5; 8 bases agree with TRBD1. The germline V gene encodes CDR1 SGHAT and CDR2 FQNNGV. The CDR3 is 17 amino acids. Trimming took 3 bases from V and 5 from J; bases not matched to a gene: 14. The CDR3 DNA sequence: TGTGCCAGCAGCTTGAGGGACAGGCGCCTCAGGGGGGAGACCCAGTACTTC. Protein product: CASSLRDRRLRGETQYF.